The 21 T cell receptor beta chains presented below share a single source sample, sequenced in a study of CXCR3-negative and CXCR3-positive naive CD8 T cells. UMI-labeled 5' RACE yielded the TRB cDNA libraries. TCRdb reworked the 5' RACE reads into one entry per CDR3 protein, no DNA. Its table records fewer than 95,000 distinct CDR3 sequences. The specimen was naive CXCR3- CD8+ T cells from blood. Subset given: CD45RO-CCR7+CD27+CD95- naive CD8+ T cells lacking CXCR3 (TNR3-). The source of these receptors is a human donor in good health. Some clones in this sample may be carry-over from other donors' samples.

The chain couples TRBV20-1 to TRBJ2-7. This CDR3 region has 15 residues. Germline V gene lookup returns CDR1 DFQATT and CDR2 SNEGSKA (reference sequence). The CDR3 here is CSARVLAGVFYEQYF.

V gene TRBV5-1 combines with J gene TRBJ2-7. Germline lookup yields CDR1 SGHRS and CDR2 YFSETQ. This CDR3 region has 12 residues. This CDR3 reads CASSFIGDEQYF. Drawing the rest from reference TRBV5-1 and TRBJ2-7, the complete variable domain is KAGVTQTPRYLIKTRGQQVTLSCSPISGHRSVSWYQQTPGQGLQFLFEYFSETQRNKGNFPGRFSGRQFSNSRSEMNVSTLELGDSALYLCASSFIGDEQYFGPGTRLTVT.

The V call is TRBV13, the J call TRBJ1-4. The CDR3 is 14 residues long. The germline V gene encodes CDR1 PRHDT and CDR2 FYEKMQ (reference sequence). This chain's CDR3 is CASSLRYHSEKLFF.

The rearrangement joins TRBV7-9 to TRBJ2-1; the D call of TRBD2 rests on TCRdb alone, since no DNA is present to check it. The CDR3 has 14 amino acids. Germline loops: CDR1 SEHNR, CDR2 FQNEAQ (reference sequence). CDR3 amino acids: CASSATPGENEQFF.

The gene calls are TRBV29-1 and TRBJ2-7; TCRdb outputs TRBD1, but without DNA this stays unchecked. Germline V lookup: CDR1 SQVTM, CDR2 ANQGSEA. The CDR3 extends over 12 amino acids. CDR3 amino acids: CSVERDRYEQYF.

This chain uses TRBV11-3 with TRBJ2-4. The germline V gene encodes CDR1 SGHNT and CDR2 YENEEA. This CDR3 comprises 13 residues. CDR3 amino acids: CASSSPAKNIQYF. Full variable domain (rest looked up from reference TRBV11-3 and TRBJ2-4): EAGVVQSPRYKIIEKKQPVAFWCNPISGHNTLYWYLQNLGQGPELLIRYENEEAVDDSQLPKDRFSAERLKGVDSTLKIQPAELGDSAVYLCASSSPAKNIQYFGAGTRLSVL.

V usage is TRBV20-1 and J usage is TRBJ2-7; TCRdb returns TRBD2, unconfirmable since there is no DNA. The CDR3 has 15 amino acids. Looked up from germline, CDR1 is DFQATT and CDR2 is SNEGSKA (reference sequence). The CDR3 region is CSARAGSGLAYEQYF.

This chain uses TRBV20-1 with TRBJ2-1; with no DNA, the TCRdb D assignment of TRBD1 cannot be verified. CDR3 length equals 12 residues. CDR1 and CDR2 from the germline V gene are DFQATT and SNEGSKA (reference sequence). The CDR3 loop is CSASGPYNEQFF.

CDR3 loop: CSVRQRENPYEQYF. The chain joins TRBV29-1 to TRBJ2-7; as DNA is missing, the TRBD1 call by TCRdb cannot be tested. Germline V gene lookup returns CDR1 SQVTM and CDR2 ANQGSEA. The CDR3 consists of 14 residues.

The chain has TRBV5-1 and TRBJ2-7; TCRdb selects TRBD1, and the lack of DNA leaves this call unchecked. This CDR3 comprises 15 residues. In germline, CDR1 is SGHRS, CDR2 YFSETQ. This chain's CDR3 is CASSRPDSNSYEQYF.

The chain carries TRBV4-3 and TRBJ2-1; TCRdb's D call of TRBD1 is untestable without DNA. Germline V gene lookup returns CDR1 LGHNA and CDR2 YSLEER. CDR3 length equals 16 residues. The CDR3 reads CASSQAQTPSYNEQFF.

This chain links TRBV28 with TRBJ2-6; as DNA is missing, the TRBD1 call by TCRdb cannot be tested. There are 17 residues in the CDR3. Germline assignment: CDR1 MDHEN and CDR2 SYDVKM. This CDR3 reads CASRWTGGESGANVLTF.

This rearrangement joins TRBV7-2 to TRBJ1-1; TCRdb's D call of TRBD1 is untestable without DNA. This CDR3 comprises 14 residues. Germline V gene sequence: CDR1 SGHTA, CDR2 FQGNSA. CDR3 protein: CACGTGIVNTEAFF.

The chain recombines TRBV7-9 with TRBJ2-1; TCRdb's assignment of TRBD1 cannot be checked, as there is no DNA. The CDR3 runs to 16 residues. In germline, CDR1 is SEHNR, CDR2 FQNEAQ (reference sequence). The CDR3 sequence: CASSSYLGGPDNEQFF.

The CDR3 loop reads CASSLVGGSYGYTF. The chain carries TRBV28 and TRBJ1-2; TCRdb selects TRBD1, and the lack of DNA leaves this call unchecked. This CDR3 comprises 14 residues. The V gene's germline CDR1 is MDHEN and CDR2 SYDVKM.

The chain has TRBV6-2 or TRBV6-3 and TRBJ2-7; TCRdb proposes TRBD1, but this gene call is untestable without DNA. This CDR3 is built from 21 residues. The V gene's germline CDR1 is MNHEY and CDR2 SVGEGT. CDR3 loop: CASSYPTGPFIPDGTGYEQYF.

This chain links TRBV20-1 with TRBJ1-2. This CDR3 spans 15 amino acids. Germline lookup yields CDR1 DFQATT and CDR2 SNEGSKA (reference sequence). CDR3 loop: CSARPPLDSNYGYTF.

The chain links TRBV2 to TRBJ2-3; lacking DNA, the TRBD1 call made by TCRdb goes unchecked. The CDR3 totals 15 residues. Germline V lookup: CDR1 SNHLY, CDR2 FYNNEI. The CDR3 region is CASSGTGRSTDTQYF.

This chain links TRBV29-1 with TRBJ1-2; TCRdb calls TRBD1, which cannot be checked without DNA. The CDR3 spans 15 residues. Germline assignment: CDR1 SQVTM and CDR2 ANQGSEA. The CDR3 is CSVEDRSRQNYGYTF.

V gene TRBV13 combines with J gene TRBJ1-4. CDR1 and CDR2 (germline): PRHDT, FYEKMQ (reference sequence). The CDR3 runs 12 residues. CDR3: CASTRPGEKLFF.

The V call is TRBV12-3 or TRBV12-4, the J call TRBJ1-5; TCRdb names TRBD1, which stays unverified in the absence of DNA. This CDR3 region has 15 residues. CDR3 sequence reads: CASSPTVGGNQPQHF.